One sample yielded the 15 T cell receptor beta chains listed below, sequenced in a study of blood T cell repertoires in COVID-19. Profiling relied on immunoSEQ multiplex PCR, and the TCRdb table lists in-frame clones only, not all of them. Of just under 350,000 clones in the sample, 87% were seen once. Sequences were obtained from peripheral blood. These receptors were obtained from a woman between 50 and 59 years old with COVID-19, enrolled during active disease.

In DNA, the CDR3 is TGTGCCAGCAGCTCAGTTGCCGGGGAGCTGTTTTTT. The encoded protein is CASSSVAGELFF. The chain combines TRBV5-4 with TRBJ2-2; no reliable D call. This CDR3 contains 12 residues. Looked up from germline, CDR1 is SGHNT and CDR2 is YYREEE (reference sequence). The germline V and J ends were trimmed by 3 bases and 6 bases, with 6 bases remaining between them.

J is TRBJ2-5 and V is TRBV6-2 or TRBV6-3; 7 nucleotides match TRBD1. The length of the CDR3 is 14 residues. Germline V gene lookup returns CDR1 MNHEY and CDR2 SVGEGT. V was pared by 4 bases and J by 3 bases, with 5 bases of the junction left unmatched. The CDR3 region is CASSSWGQKETQYF. Written as DNA, the CDR3 is TGTGCCAGCAGTTCCTGGGGACAGAAAGAGACCCAGTACTTC.

Concerning this clone: At one end, the junction sequence differs from germline, possibly due to a read error. The CDR3, as DNA: TGTGCCACCAAGGGGAGCGGGAGGTCCTCCGAGCAGTACTTC. Its translation: CATKGSGRSSEQYF. The chain carries TRBV24-1 and TRBJ2-7, with 9 bases aligning to TRBD2. The CDR3 is 14 amino acids. From germline, CDR1 is KGHDR and CDR2 SFDVKD.

The genes are TRBV6-5 and TRBJ1-2; 12 nucleotides align to TRBD1. There are 15 residues in the CDR3. V was pared by 6 bases and J by 5 bases, with 7 bases of the junction left unmatched. Germline-derived CDR1 and CDR2 are MNHEY and SVGAGI. The CDR3 reads CASRPGTGGAYGYTF. Here the CDR3 DNA reads TGTGCCAGCAGGCCCGGGACAGGGGGCGCGTATGGCTACACCTTC.

The V and J genes are TRBV27 and TRBJ2-4; D possibly corresponds to TRBD2 (7 bases). The germline CDR1 and CDR2 sequences are MNHEY and SMNVEV (reference sequence). V was pared by 5 bases and J by 3 bases, with 20 bases between. CDR3 size: 17 residues. The CDR3 is CASSPSGGGDDKNIQYF. The CDR3 DNA is TGTGCCAGCAGTCCCTCAGGCGGGGGCGATGACAAAAACATTCAGTACTTC.

The rearrangement joins TRBV7-6 to TRBJ1-2; 8 bases match TRBD1. V dropped 1 base and J dropped 5; count of bases not matched to a gene: 12. Germline V gene sequence: CDR1 SGHVS, CDR2 FNYEAQ. The CDR3 runs to 17 residues. The CDR3 sequence is CASSLEAGGSSPYGYTF. The CDR3 DNA reads TGTGCCAGCAGCTTAGAGGCAGGGGGCTCGTCCCCTTATGGCTACACCTTC.

The V call is TRBV7-9, the J call TRBJ1-5, with 9 bases matching TRBD1. This CDR3 contains 17 residues. CDR1 and CDR2 (germline): SEHNR, FQNEAQ (reference sequence). J gave up 2 bases and V 5 bases, and 10 bases lay outside the gene matches. CDR3 amino acids: CASSRTGGAGGNQPQHF. DNA of the CDR3: TGTGCCAGCAGCCGCACAGGGGGCGCCGGGGGCAATCAGCCCCAGCATTTT.

In its sample, this clone was seen once. V is TRBV18 and J is TRBJ1-2; D is unclear. The CDR3 has 13 amino acids. Germline V CDR1 and CDR2: KGHSH, LQKENI. Between the trimmed V and J ends, which lost 2 bases and 4 bases, there was a span of 8 bases. In DNA form, the CDR3 reads TGTGCCAGCTCACCAGACAAGACCTATGGCTACACCTTC. Translated, it gives CASSPDKTYGYTF.

The chain is built from TRBV6-5 and TRBJ1-5; D might be TRBD1 (5 bases). The CDR3 spans 13 residues. CDR1 is MNHEY and CDR2 is SVGAGI in the germline V gene. Trimming removed 8 bases at V and 4 bases at J, with 12 bases between. The CDR3 sequence: CASGRRENQPQHF. CDR3 nucleotides: TGTGCCAGCGGACGCAGGGAAAATCAGCCCCAGCATTTT.

This chain uses TRBV11-1 with TRBJ2-3; the D gene is possibly TRBD1 (6 bases). The V and J ends lost 1 base and 14 bases respectively, with 16 bases between them. The CDR3 runs to 13 residues. CDR1 is SGHAT, CDR2 FQDESV, per germline (reference sequence). CDR3 DNA sequence: TGTGCCAGCAGCTTAGGGGGTACCCCCAGGGGGTATTTT. Amino acid sequence: CASSLGGTPRGYF.

Notes on this clone: One end of the junction does not line up with germline, which may come from a read error. This chain connects TRBV19 to TRBJ1-2; tentatively, D is TRBD1 (6 bases). Germline CDR1 reads LNHDA; CDR2 reads SQIVND (reference sequence). This CDR3 contains 16 residues. The CDR3 sequence: CASSRVGQLSNYGYTF. DNA of the CDR3: TGTGCCAGCAGTAGGGTCGGACAGCTTTCTAACTATGGCTACACCTTC. The full variable domain, with the rest looked up from reference TRBV19 and TRBJ1-2, is DGGITQSPKYLFRKEGQNVTLSCEQNLNHDAMYWYRQDPGQGLRLIYYSQIVNDFQKGDIAEGYSVSREKKESFPLTVTSAQKNPTAFYLCASSRVGQLSNYGYTFGSGTRLTVV.

V and J are TRBV19 and TRBJ2-7, with 8 bases fitting TRBD1. Trimming removed 7 bases from V and 3 bases from J; junction bases left unmatched: 8. CDR3 size: 14 residues. Germline V lookup: CDR1 LNHDA, CDR2 SQIVND (reference sequence). This CDR3 is CASTPRGQDYEQYF. For the CDR3, the DNA is TGTGCCAGTACCCCGAGGGGACAGGACTACGAGCAGTACTTC. The full variable domain, rest sourced from reference TRBV19 and TRBJ2-7, is DGGITQSPKYLFRKEGQNVTLSCEQNLNHDAMYWYRQDPGQGLRLIYYSQIVNDFQKGDIAEGYSVSREKKESFPLTVTSAQKNPTAFYLCASTPRGQDYEQYFGPGTRLTVT.

This chain joins TRBV21-1 and TRBJ1-2. TRBV21-1 is a pseudogene locus. This CDR3 spans 14 amino acids. CDR3 DNA sequence: TGTGCCAGCAGCAAAGCCGGAGAGAACTATGGCTACACCTTC. Translating it yields CASSKAGENYGYTF.

The chain recombines TRBV12-3 or TRBV12-4 with TRBJ1-2; possible D gene TRBD1, 6 bases. The CDR3 loop spans 12 amino acids. V gave up 5 bases and J gave up 8 bases, with 12 bases separating them. As DNA, the CDR3 is TGTGCCAGCAGTGCCAGACAGGCCGGCTACACCTTC. This sequence encodes CASSARQAGYTF.

This chain joins TRBV10-3 and TRBJ1-5; perhaps TRBD1 as D (6 bases). V was cut by 6 bases and J by 6 bases, with 15 bases left in between. Germline CDR1 and CDR2: ENHRY and SYGVKD. There are 14 residues in the CDR3. The CDR3 DNA follows: TGTGCCATCAGAGGAGGGGGGGCCACTCAGCCCCAGCATTTT. It encodes CAIRGGGATQPQHF.